These T cell receptor beta chains were read from a single sample in a study of shared clonotypes between healthy human individuals. Using immunoSEQ multiplex PCR, the repertoire was profiled, and TCRdb retains in-frame clones only, with some absent. This table holds about 1.5 million clones, approximately 98% found once. The sequenced sample was naive CD4+ T cells sorted from blood. The receptor set was obtained from a young man in good health. Each CDR3 is given with its conserved first and last residue. A D gene is named only where the DNA matches it firmly. Clone sizes are given selectively: once, few, many, or a class where the clone is expanded.

>.|TRBJ2-6|.|TRBV27
TGTGCCAGCAGACGACAGCCCTCTGGGGCCAACGTCCTGACTTTC
CASRRQPSGANVLTF
>.|TRBJ2-7|once|TRBV11-2
TGTGCCAGCAGCTTAAGGGCCACGAGGAGCGAGCAGTACTTC
CASSLRATRSEQYF
>.|TRBJ1-5|once|TRBV28
TGTGCCAGCAGTCCCCCCAAAAATACTCAGTTTAGCAATCAGCCCCAGCATTTT
CASSPPKNTQFSNQPQHF
>.|TRBJ1-1|once|TRBV27
TGTGCCAGCAGCCCCGGGACGAACACTGAAGCTTTCTTT
CASSPGTNTEAFF
>.|TRBJ1-4|.|TRBV7-2
TGTGCCAGCAGCTTCCAGTCGGGTGGGAAACTGTTTTTT
CASSFQSGGKLFF
>TRBD1|TRBJ2-4|.|TRBV6-6
TGTGCCAGCAGTTCCGGACAGGGGAAAAACATTCAGTACTTC
CASSSGQGKNIQYF
>TRBD2|TRBJ2-1|.|TRBV19
TGTGCCAGTAGTCCCCGGGGGGGACTAGCGGGAACCGGTGAGCAGTTCTTC
CASSPRGGLAGTGEQFF
>TRBD2|TRBJ2-7|.|TRBV6-5
TGTGCCAGCAGCCCTTGGAGGGAGGGTTTCTACGAGCAGTACTTC
CASSPWREGFYEQYF
>.|TRBJ1-4|.|TRBV5-5
TGTGCCAGCAGCTTGCGGGGGGCTCGGTATCGGGAAAAACTGTTTTTT
CASSLRGARYREKLFF
>.|TRBJ2-7|.|TRBV29-1
TGCAGCGTTGAAGATCGTTTGGGATCCGAGCAGTACTTC
CSVEDRLGSEQYF
>.|TRBJ2-5|.|TRBV11-1
TGTGCCAGCAGCTTTGAGAGCCGGGGGACCCAGTACTTC
CASSFESRGTQYF
>TRBD2|TRBJ2-3|.|TRBV6-1
TGTGCCAGCAGTGAAACGCTAGCGGGGGGAGATACGCAGTATTTT
CASSETLAGGDTQYF
>TRBD1|TRBJ1-5|.|TRBV19
TGTGCCAGTAGCCCTAAGGGACAGGGTGACAATCAGCCCCAGCATTTT
CASSPKGQGDNQPQHF
>.|TRBJ2-7|once|TRBV30
TGTGCCTGGAGTGCTCCCGGGACCCACCCTCGTCGCGAGCAGTACTTC
CAWSAPGTHPRREQYF
>TRBD1|TRBJ1-5|.|TRBV19
TGTGCCAGTAGTATAATAGGGACAGGGGTAGGCAATCAGCCCCAGCATTTT
CASSIIGTGVGNQPQHF
>.|TRBJ2-2|.|TRBV28
TGTGCCAGCAATTTCGCCGGGGAGCTGTTTTTT
CASNFAGELFF
>TRBD2|TRBJ2-7|.|TRBV28
TGTGCCAGCAACCCTAACCTAGCGGCCTACGAGCAGTACTTC
CASNPNLAAYEQYF
>TRBD2|TRBJ2-1|.|TRBV18
TGTGCCAGTACCTTAGCGGGAGGGCCTGGGAATGAGCAGTTCTTC
CASTLAGGPGNEQFF
>TRBD1|TRBJ2-3|.|TRBV10-1
TGCGCCAGCAGGGACAGGGTCTCAGATACGCAGTATTTT
CASRDRVSDTQYF
>.|TRBJ2-1|.|TRBV29-1
TGTAGCGTTGTTCGTGCAATGCATGAGCAGTTCTTC
CSVVRAMHEQFF
>TRBD1|TRBJ2-3|.|TRBV7-9
TGTGCCAGCAGCCTGACGACAGGGCCGAAGCCTGATACGCAGTATTTT
CASSLTTGPKPDTQYF
>TRBD2|TRBJ2-1|.|TRBV5-5
TGTGCCAGCAGCTTGGCCGGCCTAGCGGGAGTTTCCTACAATGAGCAGTTCTTC
CASSLAGLAGVSYNEQFF
>.|TRBJ2-2|once|TRBV7-9
TGTGCCAGCGGGACCGTTTCGTCCGGGGAGCTGTTTTTT
CASGTVSSGELFF
>.|TRBJ2-7|.|TRBV18
TGTGCCAGCTCACCACCTTCCCCGGGGAGCTCCTACGAGCAGTACTTC
CASSPPSPGSSYEQYF
>.|TRBJ1-5|once|TRBV25-1
TGTGCCAGCAGGCCTCCCGGTCCTTATCAGCCCCAGCATTTT
CASRPPGPYQPQHF
>.|TRBJ2-7|.|TRBV6-5
TGTGCCAGCACCGACAATGTGGACAGTTACGAGCAGTACTTC
CASTDNVDSYEQYF
>TRBD1|TRBJ2-1|.|TRBV10-3
TGTGCCATCAGTGCGTCGGGACAGACTGGCTACAATGAGCAGTTCTTC
CAISASGQTGYNEQFF
>.|TRBJ2-2|.|TRBV7-2
TGTGCCAGCAGCATCCAGGGCCCTGGGTCCGGGGAGCTGTTTTTT
CASSIQGPGSGELFF
>TRBD1|TRBJ2-7|.|TRBV28
TGTGCCAGCAGTACCTCCCGGGACAGGGCTTCCTACGAGCAGTACTTC
CASSTSRDRASYEQYF